This T cell receptor (beta chain) derives from a study of T-cell reconstitution after alpha-beta-depleted transplantation in children. Regarding the study as a whole: Once a year had passed after transplant, T-cell counts and diversity came mostly from newly produced T cells. Surviving recipient cells, namely T cells and thymic progenitors, were the source of high day-60 TCRbeta diversity in some patients.

Unique molecular identifiers were built into the TCRbeta library. TCRdb itself ran the PCR reads through MiXCR, one entry per CDR3 protein. Of roughly 120,000 distinct CDR3 sequences detected, 10% appear once; the ten largest clones hold nearly 35%. On this clonotype itself: Its target is not known.

The V gene lost 5 bases and the J gene lost 2 bases, with 10 bases spanning the gap. Looked up from germline, CDR1 is MNHEY and CDR2 is SMNVEV (reference sequence). CDR3 size: 14 residues. The rearrangement joins TRBV27 to TRBJ2-1; D unresolved. The sample consisted of PBMCs, taken before TCRalphabeta/CD19-depleted stem cell transplant. This TCR was recovered from a boy under 10 years old with acute lymphoblastic leukemia, due to receive a stem cell transplant. The CDR3 DNA is TGTGCCAGCAGTCCCCTAGGTCCCTACAATGAGCAGTTCTTC. It translates to CASSPLGPYNEQFF.